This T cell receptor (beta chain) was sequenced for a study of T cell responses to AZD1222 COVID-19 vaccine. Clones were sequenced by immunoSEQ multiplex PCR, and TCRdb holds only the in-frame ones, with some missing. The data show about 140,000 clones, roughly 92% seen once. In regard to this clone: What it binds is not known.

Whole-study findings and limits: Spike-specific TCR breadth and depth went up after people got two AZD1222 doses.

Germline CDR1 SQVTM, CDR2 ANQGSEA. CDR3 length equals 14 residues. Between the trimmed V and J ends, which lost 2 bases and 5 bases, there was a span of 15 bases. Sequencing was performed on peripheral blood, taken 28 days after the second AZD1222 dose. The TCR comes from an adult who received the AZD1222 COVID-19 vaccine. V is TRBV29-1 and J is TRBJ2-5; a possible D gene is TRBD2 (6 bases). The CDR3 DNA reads TGCAGCGTTGAATTACTAGCAAGTCAGGAGACCCAGTACTTC. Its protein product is CSVELLASQETQYF.